Presented here are 19 T cell receptor beta chains from one specimen sequenced in a study of blood T cell repertoires in COVID-19. Method: immunoSEQ multiplex PCR; TCRdb's copy keeps in-frame clones and lacks some. This table holds some 400,000 clones, approximately 90% found once. Sequencing used PBMCs or T cells enriched from blood (not recorded which). Receptor source: a man aged 25 to 45 who had recovered from COVID-19.

The chain carries TRBV7-9 and TRBJ2-5, with 9 bases that match TRBD1. The V gene's germline CDR1 is SEHNR and CDR2 FQNEAQ (reference sequence). The CDR3 runs to 15 residues. The V and J ends lost 3 bases and 0 bases, in that order; junction bases with no gene match: 2. CDR3 in amino acids: CASSFGQGYQETQYF. The CDR3 coding sequence is TGTGCCAGCAGCTTCGGACAGGGGTACCAAGAGACCCAGTACTTC.

The gene calls are TRBV18 and TRBJ2-6; D gene uncertain. The V gene lost 3 bases and the J gene lost 0 bases, with 12 bases spanning the gap. The CDR3 consists of 17 residues. CDR1 and CDR2 (germline): KGHSH, LQKENI. The DNA of the CDR3 is TGTGCCAGCTCACCTCGTTCGGTAGACTCTGGGGCCAACGTCCTGACTTTC. This encodes CASSPRSVDSGANVLTF.

The count of this clone is one. The identical CDR3 is also encoded by other nucleotide sequences in the sample. The chain has TRBV18 and TRBJ2-5, with D perhaps matching TRBD2 (5 bases). The CDR3 runs 13 residues. In germline, CDR1 is KGHSH, CDR2 LQKENI. Trimming cost V 6 bases and J 5 bases, with 13 bases left between them. The CDR3 reads CASSPQREETQYF. The DNA for the CDR3 is TGTGCCAGCTCCCCCCAAAGGGAGGAGACCCAGTACTTC.

The chain employs TRBV6-4 and TRBJ2-7; TRBD2 might be the D (6 bases). Trimming stripped 4 bases from V and 2 bases from J, with 12 bases between. Germline CDR1 reads MRHNA; CDR2 reads SNTAGT. This CDR3 is 14 amino acids long. CDR3 DNA: TGTGCCAGCAGTGTGGTGGGGGGAGCCTACGAGCAGTACTTC. Amino acids: CASSVVGGAYEQYF.

J is TRBJ1-2 and V is TRBV28; 9 nucleotides line up with TRBD1. This CDR3 contains 16 residues. Germline V CDR1 and CDR2: MDHEN, SYDVKM. The V and J ends lost 3 bases and 7 bases, in that order; junction bases with no gene match: 12. The CDR3 DNA sequence: TGTGCCAGCAGTTTGCGGTTCGGGACAGGGTTCTCTGGCTACACCTTC. Translating gives CASSLRFGTGFSGYTF.

This chain joins TRBV6-5 and TRBJ1-2; TRBD1 matches at 7 bases. The germline V gene has CDR1 MNHEY and CDR2 SVGAGI. The CDR3 runs to 14 residues. The V segment lost 8 bases and the J segment 5 bases; nucleotides outside the gene matches: 11. The CDR3 reads CASSWTGDLYGYTF. The CDR3 nucleotides are TGTGCCAGCTCCTGGACAGGAGATTTATATGGCTACACCTTC.

This chain joins TRBV5-1 and TRBJ1-6, with no clear D. The CDR3 covers 16 residues. The germline V and J ends were trimmed by 0 bases and 4 bases, with 11 bases remaining between them. CDR1 is SGHRS and CDR2 is YFSETQ in the germline V gene. The CDR3 is CASSLGPAAYNSPLHF. The CDR3 DNA reads as TGCGCCAGCAGCTTGGGACCGGCGGCGTATAATTCACCCCTCCACTTT.

The CDR3 DNA reads as TGTGCCAGCAGCCCTGGAGCGGCGGGAACAGATACGCAGTATTTT. This gives the protein CASSPGAAGTDTQYF. The chain couples TRBV7-2 to TRBJ2-3, with D perhaps TRBD2 (6 bases). Trimming shortened V by 5 bases and J by 3 bases, and 15 bases separated the two germline ends. CDR1 and CDR2 (germline): SGHTA, FQGNSA. The CDR3 spans 15 residues.

The chain couples TRBV3-1 (or the pseudogene TRBV3-2) to TRBJ2-3; the D gene is possibly TRBD1 (5 bases). CDR3 length: 17 residues. Trimming shortened V by 4 bases and J by 0 bases, and 17 bases separated the two germline ends. Germline lookup yields CDR1 LGHDT and CDR2 YNNKEL (reference sequence). In DNA, the CDR3 is TGTGCCAGCAGCCTTACAGAGACAGCGCTGAGCACAGATACGCAGTATTTT. Encoded protein: CASSLTETALSTDTQYF.

The rearrangement joins TRBV19 to TRBJ2-7, with TRBD1 identical over 9 bases. The junction had 9 bases not matched to a gene; V was cut back by 8 bases and J by 4 bases. The CDR3 consists of 14 residues. Germline values: CDR1 LNHDA, CDR2 SQIVND (reference sequence). This CDR3 is CASRTRTGAYEQYF. CDR3 DNA sequence: TGTGCCAGTCGGACTCGGACAGGGGCATACGAGCAGTACTTC. The variable domain in full, with the rest retrieved from reference TRBV19 and TRBJ2-7, is DGGITQSPKYLFRKEGQNVTLSCEQNLNHDAMYWYRQDPGQGLRLIYYSQIVNDFQKGDIAEGYSVSREKKESFPLTVTSAQKNPTAFYLCASRTRTGAYEQYFGPGTRLTVT.

This chain uses TRBV4-1 with TRBJ1-2, with D possibly matching TRBD1 (6 bases). This CDR3 is built from 11 residues. Trimming took 3 bases from V and 8 from J, leaving 7 bases between them. Germline V gene lookup returns CDR1 MGHRA and CDR2 YSYEKL. The CDR3 coding sequence is TGCGCCAGCAGCCAGAGGGGGGGCTACACCTTC. It yields the protein CASSQRGGYTF.

The chain combines TRBV6-5 with TRBJ1-1; D unclear. Germline V CDR1 and CDR2: MNHEY, SVGAGI. This CDR3 is built from 15 residues. V lost 5 bases and J lost 1, with 14 bases in between. The CDR3 sequence is CASSQQKSKNTEAFF. The CDR3 coding sequence is TGTGCCAGCAGTCAACAGAAAAGTAAGAACACTGAAGCTTTCTTT.

CDR3 region: CATTTGEGSPLHF. CDR3 in DNA: TGTGCCACGACCACGGGGGAGGGTTCACCCCTCCACTTT. The rearrangement joins TRBV10-3 to TRBJ1-6, with D perhaps matching TRBD1 (5 bases). Germline-derived CDR1 and CDR2 are ENHRY and SYGVKD. V gave up 10 bases and J gave up 9 bases, with 16 bases separating them. The CDR3 runs 13 residues.

This chain links TRBV3-1 (or the pseudogene TRBV3-2) with TRBJ2-5; 8 nucleotides line up with TRBD2. V shed 0 bases, J shed 5 bases, and the junction held 8 bases outside the gene matches. Germline CDR1 LGHDT, CDR2 YNNKEL (reference sequence). CDR3 length: 16 amino acids. Here the CDR3 reads CASSQDRLAYAETQYF. CDR3 nucleotides: TGTGCCAGCAGCCAAGATCGACTAGCGTACGCCGAGACCCAGTACTTC.

This chain joins TRBV13 and TRBJ1-4; D gene ambiguous. Germline CDR1 reads PRHDT; CDR2 reads FYEKMQ (reference sequence). This CDR3 region has 14 residues. With 1 base removed from V and 7 bases from J, the gap between germline ends came to 10 bases. Written as DNA, the CDR3 is TGTGCCAGCAGCTTAGCCGGGTCATTTGAAAAACTGTTTTTT. It codes for CASSLAGSFEKLFF.

The chain links TRBV5-1 to TRBJ2-3, with 8 bases aligning to TRBD1. J was trimmed by 4 bases and V by 4 bases; bases with no gene match: 8. The CDR3 extends over 15 amino acids. From germline, CDR1 is SGHRS and CDR2 YFSETQ. This CDR3 is CASSPDREHSDTQYF. In DNA form, the CDR3 reads TGCGCCAGCAGCCCGGACAGGGAACATTCAGATACGCAGTATTTT.

This clone showed up just once. The gene calls are TRBV27 and TRBJ1-6, with TRBD1 matching over 11 bases. V gave up 5 bases and J gave up 11 bases; unmatched junction bases: 8. Germline lookup yields CDR1 MNHEY and CDR2 SMNVEV (reference sequence). This CDR3 has 15 residues. Here the CDR3 DNA reads TGTGCCAGCAGTGCACCCGGGACAGGGGGTCCACCCCTCCACTTT. This sequence encodes CASSAPGTGGPPLHF.

This clone is a singleton in its sample. Other DNA sequences in the sample encode the same CDR3. The chain combines TRBV19 with TRBJ2-1; D not certain. Germline CDR1 and CDR2: LNHDA and SQIVND (reference sequence). Trimming cost V 6 bases and J 3 bases, with 3 bases left between them. The CDR3 sequence is 11 residues long. This chain's CDR3 is CASSNYNEQFF. DNA of the CDR3: TGTGCCAGTAGCAACTACAATGAGCAGTTCTTC.

This rearrangement joins TRBV7-9 to TRBJ2-7, with 8 bases aligning to TRBD1. Unmatched junction bases numbered 11, after V lost 7 bases and J lost 0 bases. The CDR3 is 16 residues long. The V gene's germline CDR1 is SEHNR and CDR2 FQNEAQ (reference sequence). The CDR3 nucleotides are TGTGCCAGCACCAGACCCTTCAGGGGGCTCTCCTACGAGCAGTACTTC. Translation gives CASTRPFRGLSYEQYF.